This TCR beta chain comes out of a study of T-cell reconstitution after alpha-beta-depleted transplantation in children. Whole-study results and caveats: Elevated TCRbeta diversity at day 60 was traced, in some patients, to surviving recipient T cells and thymic progenitors. Where alpha-beta T cells came from about two months after transplant was reportedly several hundred expanded graft clones. By one year post-transplant, T-cell counts and diversity largely arose from T cells that were newly produced.

A library of TCRbeta sequences, prepared with unique molecular identifiers, was generated. TCRdb re-called the PCR reads through MiXCR, storing one row per CDR3 protein. This table holds about 980,000 distinct CDR3 sequences, around 30% found once. Trimming pared 4 bases from V and 3 bases from J, leaving 15 bases between. Per germline, CDR1 SQVTM and CDR2 ANQGSEA. The CDR3 has 14 amino acids. In its sample, this clonotype was seen a few times. The target antigen is unknown. Here the sequenced sample was PBMCs, mostly from graft donor cells, taken 360 days after TCRalphabeta/CD19-depleted stem cell transplant. The chain recombines TRBV29-1 with TRBJ1-1, with D possibly being TRBD1 (6 bases). The receptor was derived from a boy younger than two who had a stem cell transplant for SCID, so the T cells may come from the graft donor. CDR3 protein: CSVVYRVKDTEAFF. CDR3 nucleotides: TGCAGCGTTGTATACAGGGTTAAGGACACTGAAGCTTTCTTT.